The 16 T cell receptor beta chains given below trace back to one sample, sequenced in a study of blood T cells in healthy people across ages. A sample-barcoded 5' primer and a J-beta primer mix were used in a second PCR of roughly 6 to 11 cycles. Using its own MiXCR run on the 5' RACE reads, TCRdb lists one record per CDR3 protein. The repertoire includes roughly 1,700,000 distinct CDR3 sequences, roughly 27% of them detected once, and more than 6% sits in the top ten. The sample was blood. These TCRs come from a woman aged 30 to 39 in good health.

In this sample, this clonotype turned up a few times. The chain is built from TRBV6-1 and TRBJ2-5; tentative D call: TRBD2 (5 bases). With 5 bases removed from V and 11 bases from J, the gap between germline ends came to 27 bases. This CDR3 is 16 amino acids long. The germline V gene encodes CDR1 MNHNS and CDR2 SASEGT. The CDR3 loop is CASSREPGLTMYEQYF. CDR3 DNA: TGTGCCAGCAGTCGCGAACCAGGACTCACCATGTATGAGCAGTACTTC.

The table lists this clonotype with a few counts. The chain combines TRBV20-1 with TRBJ2-1; 13 nucleotides align to TRBD2. V lost 5 bases, J lost 5 bases, and 12 bases stayed unmatched. The CDR3 contains 17 residues. Germline-derived CDR1 and CDR2 are DFQATT and SNEGSKA (reference sequence). CDR3 sequence: CSADTSGGGANNNEQFF. DNA of the CDR3: TGCAGTGCTGACACTAGCGGGGGGGGTGCCAATAACAATGAGCAGTTCTTC.

The V and J genes are TRBV20-1 and TRBJ2-4, with a weak D call TRBD2 (6 bases). Gene TRBJ2-7 matches the end of the DNA better, so the J call may be wrong. From germline, CDR1 is DFQATT and CDR2 SNEGSKA (reference sequence). The CDR3 has 15 residues. CDR3 sequence reads: CSARDPVGGRYEQYF. CDR3 DNA: TGCAGTGCTAGAGACCCTGTTGGGGGGAGGTACGAGCAGTACTTC.

This clonotype was counted only a few times. The genes are TRBV7-2 and TRBJ1-2; TRBD1 matches at 7 bases. The CDR3 loop spans 14 amino acids. Germline V gene lookup returns CDR1 SGHTA and CDR2 FQGNSA. Losses at the gene ends were 4 bases for V and 5 bases for J; bases not matched to a gene: 7. The CDR3 bases are TGTGCCAGCAGCTCAGTGACAGGGTTGTATGGCTACACCTTC. Translating gives CASSSVTGLYGYTF.

This clonotype was detected many times. This CDR3 reads CASSSREGSYEQYF. CDR3 DNA sequence: TGCGCCAGCAGCTCCCGGGAAGGCTCCTACGAGCAGTACTTC. This chain links TRBV5-1 with TRBJ2-7, with D maybe TRBD2 (5 bases). The length of the CDR3 is 14 residues. Germline V gene sequence: CDR1 SGHRS, CDR2 YFSETQ. V was clipped by 3 bases and J by 0 bases, with 10 bases between them. Based on the CDR3 plus reference TRBV5-1 and TRBJ2-7, the full variable domain is KAGVTQTPRYLIKTRGQQVTLSCSPISGHRSVSWYQQTPGQGLQFLFEYFSETQRNKGNFPGRFSGRQFSNSRSEMNVSTLELGDSALYLCASSSREGSYEQYFGPGTRLTVT.

Regarding this clonotype: This likely comes from a read error, as the CDR3 has no conserved phenylalanine or tryptophan at its end. The chain combines TRBV20-1 with TRBJ1-4; perhaps TRBD1 as D (6 bases). Germline CDR1 and CDR2: DFQATT and SNEGSKA (reference sequence). This CDR3 is 13 amino acids long. Trimming took off 4 bases at V and 7 bases at J, with 13 bases between the two ends. This CDR3 reads CSAKNRVTEKLFC. DNA of the CDR3: TGCAGTGCTAAGAACAGGGTTACTGAAAAACTGTTTTGT.

This clonotype was detected a few times. An end of the junction differs from the germline gene, which may be a read error. The V call is TRBV28, the J call TRBJ2-7; the D call may be TRBD1 or TRBD2 (6 bases each). CDR1 and CDR2 (germline): MDHEN, SYDVKM. The CDR3 runs to 13 residues. CDR3 DNA: TGTGCCAGCGGGGACGGGGGCTCCTACGGGCAGTACTTC. Translating it yields CASGDGGSYGQYF.

This clonotype was detected a few times. V is TRBV6-5 and J is TRBJ1-1; 8 nucleotides align to TRBD1. The ends lost 0 bases at V and 11 bases at J; junction bases unmatched: 11. In germline, CDR1 is MNHEY, CDR2 SVGAGI. This CDR3 is built from 15 residues. CDR3 amino acids: CASSYSHIRDRGAFF. As DNA, the CDR3 is TGTGCCAGCAGTTACTCACACATCCGCGACAGGGGTGCTTTCTTT.

This clonotype was found a few times. This chain connects TRBV5-5 to TRBJ1-1; D gene uncertain. Germline loops: CDR1 SGHKS, CDR2 YYEKEE (reference sequence). This CDR3 has 12 amino acids. The V and J ends lost 4 bases and 6 bases respectively, with 10 bases between them. This chain's CDR3 is CASSLKIPEAFF. CDR3 in DNA: TGTGCCAGCAGCCTAAAGATCCCTGAAGCTTTCTTT.

The table lists this clonotype with a few counts. V usage is TRBV19 and J usage is TRBJ1-1; 7 bases align to TRBD1. The J segment lost 4 bases and the V segment lost 9 bases, leaving 11 bases of the junction unmatched. The CDR3 length is 14 residues. Germline V gene lookup returns CDR1 LNHDA and CDR2 SQIVND (reference sequence). This CDR3 reads CASSIQGLGTEAFF. The CDR3 nucleotides read TGTGCCAGCAGCATACAGGGGCTTGGCACTGAAGCTTTCTTT.

The J gene is TRBJ2-1, the V gene TRBV20-1; no clear D gene. Trimming cost V 3 bases and J 6 bases, with 9 bases left between them. Germline V gene sequence: CDR1 DFQATT, CDR2 SNEGSKA (reference sequence). The CDR3 covers 12 residues. CDR3 sequence reads: CSASNGPNEQFF. CDR3 bases: TGCAGTGCTAGTAATGGGCCCAATGAGCAGTTCTTC.

The CDR3 DNA reads as TGCGCCAGCAGCGTGGCCAGGAGCGGGGGCACAGATACGCAGTATTTT. Residues: CASSVARSGGTDTQYF. The chain carries TRBV5-1 and TRBJ2-3; 7 bases align to TRBD2. From germline, CDR1 is SGHRS and CDR2 YFSETQ. The CDR3 is made up of 16 amino acids. J was trimmed by 1 base and V by 4 bases; bases with no gene match: 9.

This clonotype showed up just a few times. The chain combines TRBV28 with TRBJ1-1; D is undetermined. Germline V gives CDR1 MDHEN, CDR2 SYDVKM. The CDR3 runs 14 residues. V gave up 6 bases and J gave up 1 base, with 12 bases separating them. The CDR3 DNA follows: TGTGCCAGCAGCCTTGGACGGCGGAACACTGAAGCTTTCTTT. It encodes CASSLGRRNTEAFF.

Notes on this clonotype: With a much larger clone just one base away, this may be a read error. The chain links TRBV6-6 to TRBJ2-5; maybe TRBD1 (6 bases). There are 13 residues in the CDR3. The germline V and J ends were trimmed by 8 bases and 3 bases, with 13 bases remaining between them. Germline assignment: CDR1 MNHNY and CDR2 SVGAGI (reference sequence). The CDR3 spells CASGMDREETQYF. DNA of the CDR3: TGTGCCAGCGGTATGGACAGAGAAGAGACCCAGTACTTC.

The chain carries TRBV5-1 and TRBJ2-4, with TRBD2 matching 9 bases. V lost 0 bases, J lost 13 bases, and 20 bases stayed unmatched. Germline loops: CDR1 SGHRS, CDR2 YFSETQ. The CDR3 runs 18 residues. The DNA for the CDR3 is TGCGCCAGCAGCTTGGCGACGCGGGGGGGCAGTGTCTACAATGAGCAGTACTTC. Its protein product is CASSLATRGGSVYNEQYF. Combining the CDR3 with reference TRBV5-1 and TRBJ2-4 gives the whole variable domain KAGVTQTPRYLIKTRGQQVTLSCSPISGHRSVSWYQQTPGQGLQFLFEYFSETQRNKGNFPGRFSGRQFSNSRSEMNVSTLELGDSALYLCASSLATRGGSVYNEQYFGAGTRLSVL.

For this clonotype: This may arise from a read error, as a much more abundant clone is one base away. CDR3 sequence reads: CASRPQGVVGYTF. In nucleotides, the CDR3 is TGTGCCAGCAGGCCTCAGGGTGTGGTTGGCTACACCTTC. The chain couples TRBV6-5 to TRBJ1-2, with D possibly TRBD1 on 5 matching bases. The CDR3 has 13 amino acids. The germline V and J ends were trimmed by 6 bases and 7 bases, with 15 bases remaining between them. Germline CDR1 MNHEY, CDR2 SVGAGI.